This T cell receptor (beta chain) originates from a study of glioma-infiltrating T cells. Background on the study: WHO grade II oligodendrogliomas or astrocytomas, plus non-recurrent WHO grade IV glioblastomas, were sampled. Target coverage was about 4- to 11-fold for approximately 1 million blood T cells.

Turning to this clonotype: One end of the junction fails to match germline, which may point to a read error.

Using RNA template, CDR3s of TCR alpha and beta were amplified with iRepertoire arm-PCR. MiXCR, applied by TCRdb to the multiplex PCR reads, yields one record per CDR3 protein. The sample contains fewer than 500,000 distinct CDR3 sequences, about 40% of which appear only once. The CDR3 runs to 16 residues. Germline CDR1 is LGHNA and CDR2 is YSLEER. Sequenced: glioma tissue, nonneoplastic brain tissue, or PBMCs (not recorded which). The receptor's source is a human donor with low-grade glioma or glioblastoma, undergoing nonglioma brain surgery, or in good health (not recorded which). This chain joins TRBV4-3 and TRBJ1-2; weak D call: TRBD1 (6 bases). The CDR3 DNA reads TGCGCCAGCAGCCAAGATAATTCAGGGGCAGGCTATGGCTACGCCTTC. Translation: CASSQDNSGAGYGYAF.